This TCR beta chain was recovered during a study of T cells after yellow fever vaccination. A few counts support this clonotype. This CDR3 is built from 14 residues. The ends lost 4 bases at V and 8 bases at J; junction bases unmatched: 7. Per the germline V gene, CDR1 is KGHSH and CDR2 is LQKENI. MiXCR was run by TCRdb on the 5' RACE reads, yielding one entry per CDR3 protein. The sample contains about 320,000 distinct CDR3 sequences, approximately 4% of which appear only once. The sequencing used PBMCs, collected 15 days after the yellow fever booster vaccination. The chain is built from TRBV18 and TRBJ2-1; 8 bases agree with TRBD1. The receptor was derived from a man aged 18 to 35 who received the YFV17D yellow fever vaccine. The CDR3 bases are TGTGCCAGCTCACAGGACAGGGTCGGCTATGAGCAGTTCTTC. It codes for CASSQDRVGYEQFF.